This T cell receptor beta chain is from a study of vaccination and CD4 T cells after COVID-19. Overall study context: Six males and four females constituted the convalescent cohort, two of whom were Hispanic. Between diagnosis and the drawing of post-COVID samples lay a median roughly 91 days (range 35 to 161). As control conditions, cultures were given either a CEFX pool serving as positive control, an HIV-1 Nef pool, or no peptide at all.

Sequenced with the Oncomine TCR Beta short-read assay was DNA taken from cultured CD4+ T cells. Using its own MiXCR run on the PCR reads, TCRdb lists one record per CDR3 protein. The sample holds some 17,000 distinct CDR3 sequences, 48% seen once. This sample's treatment: roughly 10-day PBMC culture with coronavirus spike peptide pools or control peptides (ViraFEST assay). Study observations and caveats: Early post-infection timepoints were missing, and relatively few convalescent patients were studied.

Concerning this clonotype: What it binds is unknown.

The input for sequencing was CD4+ T cells from blood, cultured in vitro, taken before SARS-CoV-2 vaccination. The origin of this receptor is a human donor who had recovered from COVID-19.

CDR3 bases: TGTGCCAGCAGCCCCGGGGACAGGGGGCGCGATACGCAGTATTTT. Protein sequence: CASSPGDRGRDTQYF. The rearrangement links TRBV7-2 to TRBJ2-3; 12 bases fit TRBD1. Per germline, CDR1 SGHTA and CDR2 FQGNSA. There are 15 residues in the CDR3. V lost 5 bases, J lost 6 bases, and 6 bases stayed unmatched.